This is a list of T cell receptor beta chains from one sample in a study of cytomegalovirus exposure and HLA in healthy donors. The data were produced by immunoSEQ multiplex PCR, yet TCRdb's version contains in-frame clones alone and is incomplete. Of roughly 93,000 clones detected, roughly 82% appear once; the ten largest clones hold 7% to 10%. Sequencing used PBMCs. The receptor source for this set is a human donor in good health. The CDR3 runs from the conserved cysteine through the conserved F or W. D genes are given only for firm matches. Size values are once, few and many counts, or a class for expanded clones, and some rows have none.

d_call	clone_size	v_call	j_call	cdr3_aa	cdr3_nt
TRBD1	NA	TRBV25-1	TRBJ2-3	CASSARQGSDTQYF	TGTGCCAGCAGTGCCAGACAGGGGTCAGATACGCAGTATTTT
TRBD2	NA	TRBV5-1	TRBJ2-1	CASQWEGSSYNEQFF	TGCGCCAGCCAATGGGAGGGAAGCTCCTACAATGAGCAGTTCTTC
TRBD1	NA	TRBV29-1	TRBJ1-1	CSASRGQATEAFF	TGCAGCGCCTCCAGGGGGCAGGCAACTGAAGCTTTCTTT
TRBD1	NA	TRBV5-4	TRBJ2-2	CASSSWTGGTGELFF	TGTGCCAGCAGCTCCTGGACAGGGGGCACCGGGGAGCTGTTTTTT
NA	NA	TRBV5-4	TRBJ1-2	CASSSLVVSGGSYGYTF	TGTGCCAGCAGCTCCCTGGTGGTTTCGGGGGGCTCCTATGGCTACACCTTC
NA	few	TRBV6-5	TRBJ1-5	CASSETQGNQPQHF	TGTGCCAGCAGTGAGACCCAGGGCAATCAGCCCCAGCATTTT
TRBD2	few	TRBV7-8	TRBJ2-1	CASSLPGRDEQFF	TGTGCCAGCAGCTTGCCAGGGAGGGATGAGCAGTTCTTC
TRBD1	few	TRBV7-6	TRBJ2-7	CASSDRGQIHEQYF	TGTGCCAGCAGCGACAGGGGGCAGATTCACGAGCAGTACTTC
TRBD1	NA	TRBV5-6	TRBJ2-3	CASRTGTGKGRAWRDTQYF	TGTGCCAGCAGAACCGGGACAGGGAAAGGGAGGGCTTGGAGGGATACGCAGTATTTT
NA	NA	TRBV29-1	TRBJ1-1	CSVLSGGRNTEAFF	TGCAGCGTTTTGTCGGGGGGGAGGAACACTGAAGCTTTCTTT
NA	NA	TRBV4-2	TRBJ1-5	CASSRLQDQPQHF	TGTGCCAGCAGCCGATTACAGGACCAGCCCCAGCATTTT